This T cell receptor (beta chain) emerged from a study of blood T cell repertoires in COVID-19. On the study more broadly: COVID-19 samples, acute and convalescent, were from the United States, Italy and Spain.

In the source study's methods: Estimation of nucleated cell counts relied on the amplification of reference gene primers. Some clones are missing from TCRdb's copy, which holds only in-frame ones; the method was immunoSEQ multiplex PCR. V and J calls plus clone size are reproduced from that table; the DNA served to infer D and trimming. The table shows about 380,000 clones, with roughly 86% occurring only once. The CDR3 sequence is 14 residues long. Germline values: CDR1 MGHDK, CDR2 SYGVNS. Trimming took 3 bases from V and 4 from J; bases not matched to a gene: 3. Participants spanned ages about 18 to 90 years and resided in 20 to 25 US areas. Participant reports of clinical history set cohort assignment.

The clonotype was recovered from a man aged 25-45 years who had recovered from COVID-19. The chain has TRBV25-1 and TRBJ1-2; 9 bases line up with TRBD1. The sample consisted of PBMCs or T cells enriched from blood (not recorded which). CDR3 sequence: CASSEDRGSYGYTF. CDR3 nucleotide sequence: TGTGCCAGCAGTGAGGACAGGGGTTCCTATGGCTACACCTTC.